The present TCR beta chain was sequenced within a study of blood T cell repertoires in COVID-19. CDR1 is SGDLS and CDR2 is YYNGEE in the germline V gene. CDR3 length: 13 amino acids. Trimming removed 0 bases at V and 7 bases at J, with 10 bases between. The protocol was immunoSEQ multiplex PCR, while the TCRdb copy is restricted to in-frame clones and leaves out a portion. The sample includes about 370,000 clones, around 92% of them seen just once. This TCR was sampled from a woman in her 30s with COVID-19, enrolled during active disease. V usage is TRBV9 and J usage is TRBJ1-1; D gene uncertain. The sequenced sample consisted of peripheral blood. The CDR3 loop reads CASSVDVGGEAFF. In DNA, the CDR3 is TGTGCCAGCAGCGTAGATGTCGGCGGTGAAGCTTTCTTT.